What follows are 2 T cell receptor beta chains derived from one specimen sequenced in a study of blood T cell repertoires in COVID-19. Sequenced by immunoSEQ multiplex PCR; TCRdb stores in-frame clones only, minus some. Here the sample spans about 92,000 clones, roughly 76% being singletons. The sequenced sample consisted of peripheral blood. The receptor source for this set is a woman of 80 years or more with active or convalescent COVID-19.

The V call is TRBV7-9, the J call TRBJ2-1, with TRBD2 identical over 14 bases. The CDR3 has 16 residues. The ends lost 5 bases at V and 8 bases at J; junction bases unmatched: 8. Germline CDR1 SEHNR, CDR2 FQNEAQ (reference sequence). The CDR3 protein is CASSLGTSGSFDEQFF. For the CDR3, the DNA is TGTGCCAGCAGCCTAGGGACTAGCGGGAGTTTCGATGAGCAGTTCTTC.

This clone was observed a handful of times. V gene TRBV19 combines with J gene TRBJ2-2; 7 nucleotides line up with TRBD1. The CDR3 has 16 amino acids. After removal of 0 bases from V and 0 bases from J, the junction contained 1 base not matched to a gene. Germline-derived CDR1 and CDR2 are LNHDA and SQIVND (reference sequence). The CDR3: CASSIEGTANTGELFF. The CDR3 coding sequence is TGTGCCAGTAGTATAGAAGGGACAGCGAACACCGGGGAGCTGTTTTTT. Looking up the rest from reference TRBV19 and TRBJ2-2 gives the full variable domain: DGGITQSPKYLFRKEGQNVTLSCEQNLNHDAMYWYRQDPGQGLRLIYYSQIVNDFQKGDIAEGYSVSREKKESFPLTVTSAQKNPTAFYLCASSIEGTANTGELFFGEGSRLTVL.